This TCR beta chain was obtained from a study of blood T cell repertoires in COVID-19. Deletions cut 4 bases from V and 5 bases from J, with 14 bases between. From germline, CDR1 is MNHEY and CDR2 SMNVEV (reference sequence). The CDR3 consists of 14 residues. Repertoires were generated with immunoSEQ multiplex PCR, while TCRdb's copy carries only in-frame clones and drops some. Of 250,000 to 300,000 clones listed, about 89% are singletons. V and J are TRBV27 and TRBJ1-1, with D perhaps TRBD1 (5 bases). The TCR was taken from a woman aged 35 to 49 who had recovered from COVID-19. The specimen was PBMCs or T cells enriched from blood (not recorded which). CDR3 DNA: TGTGCCAGCAGTTATCGCAGGGAGGTAACTGAAGCTTTCTTT. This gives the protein CASSYRREVTEAFF.